The present T cell receptor beta chain was sequenced within a study of cytomegalovirus exposure and HLA in healthy donors. With regard to this clone: Its antigen is unknown. Other DNA sequences in this sample translate to the same CDR3.

This CDR3 has 11 amino acids. The V gene lost 5 bases and the J gene lost 4 bases, with 6 bases spanning the gap. Germline CDR1 reads DFQATT; CDR2 reads SNEGSKA (reference sequence). The donors, nominally healthy at sampling, likely had unrecorded immune exposures. Study-level results: By HLA locus, TCR association rates varied in a later analysis, with DRB1 showing the most and HLA-C the fewest.

This PCR relied on a set of 60 Vbeta primers and 13 Jbeta primers. Source study methods: There were around 77 million unique TCR beta chains by a later count, and 10 million to 12 million of them were shared. Assay used: immunoSEQ multiplex PCR; TCRdb lists only in-frame clones, some missing. V and J calls and clone size are those listed in that table; D and trimming were worked out from the DNA. This table holds 83,000 or so clones, nearly 80% found once. Sample: PBMCs. The sequence was collected from a female donor in good health and CMV-seronegative. This chain links TRBV20-1 with TRBJ1-3; D uncertain. CDR3 residues: CSAPSGNTIYF. In DNA, the CDR3 is TGCAGTGCTCCATCCGGAAACACCATATATTTT.